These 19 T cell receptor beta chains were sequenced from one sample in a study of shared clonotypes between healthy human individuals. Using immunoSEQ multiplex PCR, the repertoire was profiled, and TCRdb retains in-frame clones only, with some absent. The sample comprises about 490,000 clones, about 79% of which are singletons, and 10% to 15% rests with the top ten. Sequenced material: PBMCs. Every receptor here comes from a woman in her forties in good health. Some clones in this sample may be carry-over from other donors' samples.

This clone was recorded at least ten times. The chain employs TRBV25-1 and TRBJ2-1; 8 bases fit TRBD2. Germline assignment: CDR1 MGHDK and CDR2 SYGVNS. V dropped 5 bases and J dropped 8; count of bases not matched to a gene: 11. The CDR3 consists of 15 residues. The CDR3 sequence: CASSRGLVIADEQFF. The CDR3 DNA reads TGTGCCAGCAGTAGGGGACTAGTGATCGCCGATGAGCAGTTCTTC.

CDR3 residues: CASSLRGGESYEQYF. CDR3 bases: TGTGCCAGCAGCCTTCGGGGAGGGGAATCCTACGAGCAGTACTTC. This rearrangement joins TRBV7-8 to TRBJ2-7; 7 bases align to TRBD2. This CDR3 has 15 residues. Germline lookup yields CDR1 SGHVS and CDR2 FQNEAQ. Trimming at V came to 5 bases and at J to 1 base, leaving 8 bases not matched to a gene.

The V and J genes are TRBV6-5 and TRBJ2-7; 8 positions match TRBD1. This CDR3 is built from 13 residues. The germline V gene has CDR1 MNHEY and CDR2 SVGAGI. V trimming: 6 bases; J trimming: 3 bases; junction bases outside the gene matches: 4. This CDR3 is CASSLQGGYEQYF. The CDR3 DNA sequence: TGTGCCAGCAGCTTACAGGGGGGCTACGAGCAGTACTTC.

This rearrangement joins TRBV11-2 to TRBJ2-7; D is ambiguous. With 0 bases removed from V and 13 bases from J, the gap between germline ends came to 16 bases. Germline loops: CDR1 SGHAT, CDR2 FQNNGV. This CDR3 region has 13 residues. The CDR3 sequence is CASSLDLGTLVYF. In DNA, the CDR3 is TGTGCCAGCAGCTTAGATCTGGGCACCCTTGTATACTTC.

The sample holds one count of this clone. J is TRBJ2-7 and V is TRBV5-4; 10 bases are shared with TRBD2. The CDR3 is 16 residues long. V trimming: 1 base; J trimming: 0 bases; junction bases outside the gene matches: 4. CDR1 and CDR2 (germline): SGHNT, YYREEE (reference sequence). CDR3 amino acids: CASSLRLAGVSYEQYF. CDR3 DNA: TGTGCCAGCAGCTTGCGGCTAGCGGGGGTCTCCTACGAGCAGTACTTC.

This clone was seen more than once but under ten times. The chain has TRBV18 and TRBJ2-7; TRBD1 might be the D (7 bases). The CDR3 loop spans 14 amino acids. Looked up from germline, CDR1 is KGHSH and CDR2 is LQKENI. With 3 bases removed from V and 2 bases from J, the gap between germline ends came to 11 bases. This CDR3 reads CASSPGGQTYEQYF. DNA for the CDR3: TGTGCCAGCTCACCGGGGGGACAGACCTACGAGCAGTACTTC. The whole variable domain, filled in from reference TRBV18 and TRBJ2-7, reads NAGVMQNPRHLVRRRGQEARLRCSPMKGHSHVYWYRQLPEEGLKFMVYLQKENIIDESGMPKERFSAEFPKEGPSILRIQQVVRGDSAAYFCASSPGGQTYEQYFGPGTRLTVT.

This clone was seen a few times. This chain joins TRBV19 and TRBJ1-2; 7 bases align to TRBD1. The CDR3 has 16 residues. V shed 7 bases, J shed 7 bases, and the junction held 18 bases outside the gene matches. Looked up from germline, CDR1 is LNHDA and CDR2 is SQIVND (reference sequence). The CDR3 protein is CASTLLGLGTVSGYTF. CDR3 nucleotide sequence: TGTGCCAGTACCCTTCTAGGATTGGGGACAGTGAGTGGCTACACCTTC. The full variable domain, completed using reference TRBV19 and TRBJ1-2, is DGGITQSPKYLFRKEGQNVTLSCEQNLNHDAMYWYRQDPGQGLRLIYYSQIVNDFQKGDIAEGYSVSREKKESFPLTVTSAQKNPTAFYLCASTLLGLGTVSGYTFGSGTRLTVV.

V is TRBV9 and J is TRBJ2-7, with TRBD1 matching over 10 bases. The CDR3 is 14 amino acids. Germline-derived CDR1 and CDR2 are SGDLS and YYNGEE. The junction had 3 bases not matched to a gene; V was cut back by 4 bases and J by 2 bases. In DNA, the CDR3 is TGTGCCAGCAGCACCGGGACAGGGGCCTACGAGCAGTACTTC. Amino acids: CASSTGTGAYEQYF.

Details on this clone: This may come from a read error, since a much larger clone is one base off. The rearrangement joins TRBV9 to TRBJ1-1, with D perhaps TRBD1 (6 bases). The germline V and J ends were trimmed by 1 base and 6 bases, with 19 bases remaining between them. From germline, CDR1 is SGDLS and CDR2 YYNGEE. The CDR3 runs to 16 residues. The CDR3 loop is CASSVTQGPRDAEAFF. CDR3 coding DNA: TGTGCCAGCAGCGTAACTCAGGGGCCGAGGGACGCTGAAGCTTTCTTT.

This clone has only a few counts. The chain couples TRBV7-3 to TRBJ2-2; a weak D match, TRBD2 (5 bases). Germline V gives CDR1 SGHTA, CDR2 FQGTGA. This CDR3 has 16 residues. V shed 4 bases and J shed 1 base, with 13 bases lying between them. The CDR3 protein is CASSSGVRGNTGELFF. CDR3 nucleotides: TGTGCCAGCAGCTCCGGGGTTCGAGGGAACACCGGGGAGCTGTTTTTT.

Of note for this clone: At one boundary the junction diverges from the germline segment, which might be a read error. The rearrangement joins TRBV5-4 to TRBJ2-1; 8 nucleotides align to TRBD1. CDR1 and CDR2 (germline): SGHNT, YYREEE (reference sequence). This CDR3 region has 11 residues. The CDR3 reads CASSAQGAIIF. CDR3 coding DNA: TGTGCCAGCAGCGCTCAGGGGGCTATAATCTTC.

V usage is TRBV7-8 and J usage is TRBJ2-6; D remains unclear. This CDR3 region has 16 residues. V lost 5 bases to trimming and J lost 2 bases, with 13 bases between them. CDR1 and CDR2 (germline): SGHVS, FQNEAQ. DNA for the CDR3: TGTGCCAGCAGCCTAATTGGGGTGGCTGGGGCCAACGTCCTGACTTTC. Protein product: CASSLIGVAGANVLTF.

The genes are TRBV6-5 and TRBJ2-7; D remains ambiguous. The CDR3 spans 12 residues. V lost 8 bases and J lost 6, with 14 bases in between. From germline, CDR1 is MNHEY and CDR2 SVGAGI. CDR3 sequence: CASSTRYGEQYF. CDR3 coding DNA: TGTGCCAGCTCCACACGCTACGGCGAGCAGTACTTC.

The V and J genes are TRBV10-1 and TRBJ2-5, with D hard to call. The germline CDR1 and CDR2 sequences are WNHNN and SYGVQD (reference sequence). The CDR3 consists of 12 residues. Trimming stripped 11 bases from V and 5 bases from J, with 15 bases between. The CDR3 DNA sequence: TGCGCCTCAAACCGTATTCGGGAGACCCAGTACTTC. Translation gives CASNRIRETQYF.

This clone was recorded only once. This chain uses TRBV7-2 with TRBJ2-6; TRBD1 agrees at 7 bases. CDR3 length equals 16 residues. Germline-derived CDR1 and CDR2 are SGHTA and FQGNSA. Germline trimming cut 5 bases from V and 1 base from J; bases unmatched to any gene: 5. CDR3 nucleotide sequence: TGTGCCAGCAGCCCCGAGGGGGCATCTGGGGCCAACGTCCTGACTTTC. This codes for CASSPEGASGANVLTF.

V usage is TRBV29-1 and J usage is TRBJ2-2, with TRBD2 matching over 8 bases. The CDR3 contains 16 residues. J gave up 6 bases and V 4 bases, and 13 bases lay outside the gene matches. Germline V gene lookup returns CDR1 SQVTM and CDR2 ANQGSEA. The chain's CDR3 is CSVGASGCLLPGELFF. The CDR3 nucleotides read TGCAGCGTTGGGGCTAGCGGGTGCCTCTTGCCCGGGGAGCTGTTTTTT.

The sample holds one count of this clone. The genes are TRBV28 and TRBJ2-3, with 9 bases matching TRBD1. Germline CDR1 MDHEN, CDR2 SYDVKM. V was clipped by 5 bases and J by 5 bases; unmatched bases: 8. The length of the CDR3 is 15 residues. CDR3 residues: CASSTPGQGGDTQYF. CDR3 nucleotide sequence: TGTGCCAGCAGTACCCCGGGACAGGGAGGAGATACGCAGTATTTT. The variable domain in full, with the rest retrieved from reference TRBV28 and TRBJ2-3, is DVKVTQSSRYLVKRTGEKVFLECVQDMDHENMFWYRQDPGLGLRLIYFSYDVKMKEKGDIPEGYSVSREKKERFSLILESASTNQTSMYLCASSTPGQGGDTQYFGPGTRLTVL.

CDR3 amino acids: CASSLVGRGPREQYF. CDR3 nucleotide sequence: TGTGCCAGCAGCTTAGTCGGGCGGGGGCCCCGCGAGCAGTACTTC. The V gene is TRBV7-2, the J gene TRBJ2-5; maybe TRBD2 (7 bases). The J call may be in error: the DNA end matches TRBJ2-7 better. There are 15 residues in the CDR3. Germline CDR1 reads SGHTA; CDR2 reads FQGNSA.

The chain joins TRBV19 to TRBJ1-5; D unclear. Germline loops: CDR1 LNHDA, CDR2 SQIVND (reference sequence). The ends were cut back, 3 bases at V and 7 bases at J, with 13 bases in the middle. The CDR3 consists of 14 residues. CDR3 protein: CASSIRGSGQPQHF. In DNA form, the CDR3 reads TGTGCCAGTAGTATTAGAGGCAGTGGGCAGCCCCAGCATTTT.